Following are 15 T cell receptor beta chains from one sample sequenced in a study of blood T cell repertoires in COVID-19. The method was immunoSEQ multiplex PCR; TCRdb's version includes in-frame clones alone and lacks a portion of them. The sample records some 100,000 clones, around nine tenths being singletons. What was sequenced was peripheral blood. The receptors were sampled from a man aged 45-65 years with acute or convalescent COVID-19.

V gene TRBV11-2 combines with J gene TRBJ2-2; D gene uncertain. Germline values: CDR1 SGHAT, CDR2 FQNNGV. CDR3 size: 15 residues. Trimming took off 8 bases at V and 2 bases at J, with 15 bases between the two ends. The CDR3 DNA follows: TGTGCCAGCGGTGATGGGCTGATAAACACCGGGGAGCTGTTTTTT. It translates to CASGDGLINTGELFF.

This chain uses TRBV5-1 with TRBJ2-7; tentative D call: TRBD2 (5 bases). The CDR3 loop spans 13 amino acids. Germline V gene lookup returns CDR1 SGHRS and CDR2 YFSETQ. V was pared by 2 bases and J by 5 bases, with 11 bases between. The CDR3 here is CASSFEGVNEQYF. In nucleotides, the CDR3 is TGCGCCAGCAGCTTTGAGGGTGTCAACGAGCAGTACTTC.

V gene TRBV10-2 combines with J gene TRBJ1-2; no reliable D call. V lost 3 bases, J lost 14 bases, and 13 bases lay in between. The CDR3 runs 11 residues. Germline loops: CDR1 WSHSY, CDR2 SAAADI. This chain's CDR3 is CASSEGGRQTF. The DNA for the CDR3 is TGCGCCAGCAGTGAAGGAGGCCGCCAGACCTTC.

The CDR3 nucleotides read TGCGCCAGCAGCTTGACAGGACAGTTAAACTATGGCTACACCTTC. Its translation: CASSLTGQLNYGYTF. The V call is TRBV5-1, the J call TRBJ1-2; D perhaps matches TRBD1 (6 bases). Germline lookup yields CDR1 SGHRS and CDR2 YFSETQ. CDR3 size: 15 residues. The V end lost 1 base, the J end lost 2 bases, and 12 bases lay between the germline ends.

The CDR3 coding sequence is TGTGCCAGCTCGCCGGGGTTATCGGGCACTGAAGCTTTCTTT. Its translation is CASSPGLSGTEAFF. V gene TRBV18 combines with J gene TRBJ1-1; D gene uncertain. Deletions cut 6 bases from V and 4 bases from J, with 15 bases between. Germline values: CDR1 KGHSH, CDR2 LQKENI. The CDR3 has 14 residues.

This chain connects TRBV10-2 to TRBJ1-2, with 8 bases lining up with TRBD1. The V gene end was trimmed by 8 bases and the J gene end by 4 bases; junction bases not matched to a gene: 9. The CDR3 runs to 14 residues. The germline V gene has CDR1 WSHSY and CDR2 SAAADI. The CDR3 nucleotides are TGCGCCAGCTGGACAGGGAGGATAGGCTATGGCTACACCTTC. Its protein is CASWTGRIGYGYTF.

This rearrangement joins TRBV7-9 to TRBJ1-1, with unresolved D. The CDR3 spans 17 residues. Germline lookup yields CDR1 SEHNR and CDR2 FQNEAQ (reference sequence). Trimming cost V 0 bases and J 2 bases, with 16 bases left between them. CDR3 DNA sequence: TGTGCCAGCAGCTTAGCATCCGTTCTACGGGGAAACACTGAAGCTTTCTTT. Its translation is CASSLASVLRGNTEAFF.

V gene TRBV7-4 combines with J gene TRBJ2-4; D might be TRBD2 (5 bases). The germline V and J ends were trimmed by 4 bases and 7 bases, with 17 bases remaining between them. CDR1 SGHVT and CDR2 SQSDAQ come from the germline V gene. The CDR3 is made up of 15 amino acids. Here the CDR3 DNA reads TGTGCCAGCAGCTGCGGGTCCCTACCGGGGAACATTCAGTACTTC. Protein product: CASSCGSLPGNIQYF.

The chain has TRBV30 and TRBJ1-1, with no clear D. Germline CDR1 reads GTSNPN; CDR2 reads SVGIG (reference sequence). V gave up 3 bases and J gave up 8 bases, with 10 bases separating them. The CDR3 extends over 11 amino acids. The CDR3 region has the DNA TGTGCCTGGAGCCGTCCTGCGGAAGCTTTCTTT. Translating it yields CAWSRPAEAFF.

This chain connects TRBV5-4 to TRBJ2-7, with 10 bases matching TRBD2. After removal of 5 bases from V and 3 bases from J, the junction contained 8 bases not matched to a gene. This CDR3 spans 15 amino acids. Germline CDR1 SGHNT, CDR2 YYREEE (reference sequence). The CDR3 sequence is CASSFPSGSDYEQYF. The CDR3 DNA reads as TGTGCCAGCAGTTTCCCTAGCGGGAGCGACTACGAGCAGTACTTC. The complete variable domain, with remaining parts taken from reference TRBV5-4 and TRBJ2-7, reads ETGVTQSPTHLIKTRGQQVTLRCSSQSGHNTVSWYQQALGQGPQFIFQYYREEENGRGNFPPRFSGLQFPNYSSELNVNALELDDSALYLCASSFPSGSDYEQYFGPGTRLTVT.

This clone was counted between two and nine times. The J gene is TRBJ2-1, the V gene TRBV7-8; weak D call: TRBD1 (5 bases). Trimming took 4 bases from V and 4 from J, leaving 11 bases between them. This CDR3 has 14 amino acids. The germline V gene has CDR1 SGHVS and CDR2 FQNEAQ. The chain's CDR3 is CASSSRTFYNEQFF. The CDR3, as DNA: TGTGCCAGCAGCTCCAGGACATTTTACAATGAGCAGTTCTTC.

The genes are TRBV5-1 and TRBJ2-3; the match to TRBD1 covers 7 bases. The J segment lost 1 base and the V segment lost 2 bases, leaving 4 bases of the junction unmatched. CDR3 length equals 15 residues. Germline CDR1 SGHRS, CDR2 YFSETQ. In DNA, the CDR3 is TGCGCCAGCAGCTTAGACAGGGACGGCACAGATACGCAGTATTTT. This codes for CASSLDRDGTDTQYF.

V usage is TRBV25-1 and J usage is TRBJ2-2; D is undetermined. CDR3 size: 12 residues. CDR1 and CDR2 (germline): MGHDK, SYGVNS. V was cut by 3 bases and J by 4 bases, with 3 bases left in between. CDR3 protein: CASSDFTGELFF. The CDR3 DNA sequence: TGTGCCAGCAGTGACTTCACCGGGGAGCTGTTTTTT.

The J gene is TRBJ2-1, the V gene TRBV5-6; a possible D gene is TRBD2 (6 bases). Germline CDR1 and CDR2: SGHDT and YYEEEE. This CDR3 is built from 15 residues. V lost 5 bases and J lost 1, with 13 bases in between. CDR3 bases: TGTGCCAGCAGGCCGGGACTTAGTTCCTACAATGAGCAGTTCTTC. This gives the protein CASRPGLSSYNEQFF.

This rearrangement joins TRBV5-8 to TRBJ2-1; 8 bases map to TRBD2. CDR3 size: 15 residues. Germline V gives CDR1 SGHTS, CDR2 YDEGEE. After removal of 3 bases from V and 4 bases from J, the junction contained 6 bases not matched to a gene. The CDR3 bases are TGTGCCAGCAGCTCCACCGGGACTAGATACAATGAGCAGTTCTTC. Translated: CASSSTGTRYNEQFF.